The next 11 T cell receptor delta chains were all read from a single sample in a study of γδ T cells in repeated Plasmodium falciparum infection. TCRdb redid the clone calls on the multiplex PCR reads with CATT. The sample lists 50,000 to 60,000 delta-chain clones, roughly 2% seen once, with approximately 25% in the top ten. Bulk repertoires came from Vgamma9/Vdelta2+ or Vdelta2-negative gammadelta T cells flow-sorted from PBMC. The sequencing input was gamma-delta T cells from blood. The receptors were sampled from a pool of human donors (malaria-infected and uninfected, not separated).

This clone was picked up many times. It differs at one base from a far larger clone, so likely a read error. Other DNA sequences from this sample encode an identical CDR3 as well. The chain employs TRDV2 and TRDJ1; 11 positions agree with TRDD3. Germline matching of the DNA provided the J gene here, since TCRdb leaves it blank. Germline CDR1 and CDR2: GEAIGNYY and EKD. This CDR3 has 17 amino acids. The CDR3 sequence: CACDTLPLGDTTDKLIF. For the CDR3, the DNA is TGTGCCTGCGACACCCTCCCGCTGGGGGATACCACCGATAAACTCATCTTT.

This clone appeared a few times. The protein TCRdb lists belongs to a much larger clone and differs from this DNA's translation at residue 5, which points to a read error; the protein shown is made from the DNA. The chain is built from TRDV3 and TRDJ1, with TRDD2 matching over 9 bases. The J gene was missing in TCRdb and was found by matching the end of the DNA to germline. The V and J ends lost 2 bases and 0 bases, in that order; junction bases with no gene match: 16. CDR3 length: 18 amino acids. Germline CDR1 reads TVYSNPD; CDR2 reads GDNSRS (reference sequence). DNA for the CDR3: TGTGCCTTTGATACCCTTCCTACATCGGAGGGGTACACCGATAAACTCATCTTT. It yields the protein CAFDTLPTSEGYTDKLIF.

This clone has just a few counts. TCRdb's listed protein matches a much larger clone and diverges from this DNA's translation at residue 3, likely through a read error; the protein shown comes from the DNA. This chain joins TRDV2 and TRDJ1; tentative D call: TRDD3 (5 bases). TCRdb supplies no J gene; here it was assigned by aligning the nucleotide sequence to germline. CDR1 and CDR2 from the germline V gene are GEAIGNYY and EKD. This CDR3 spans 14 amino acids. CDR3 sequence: CARDPLAGTNKLIF. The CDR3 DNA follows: TGTGCCCGTGACCCGTTGGCTGGGACCAATAAACTCATCTTT.

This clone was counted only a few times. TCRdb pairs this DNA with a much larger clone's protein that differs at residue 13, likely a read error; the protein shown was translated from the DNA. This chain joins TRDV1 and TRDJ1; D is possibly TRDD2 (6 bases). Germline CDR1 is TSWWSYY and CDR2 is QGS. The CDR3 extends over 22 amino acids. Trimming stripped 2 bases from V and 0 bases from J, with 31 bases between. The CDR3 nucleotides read TGTGCTCTTGGGGAAACGTCGTTTCCTAGACTATATGGGATGGTATACACCGATAAACTCATCTTT. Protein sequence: CALGETSFPRLYGMVYTDKLIF.

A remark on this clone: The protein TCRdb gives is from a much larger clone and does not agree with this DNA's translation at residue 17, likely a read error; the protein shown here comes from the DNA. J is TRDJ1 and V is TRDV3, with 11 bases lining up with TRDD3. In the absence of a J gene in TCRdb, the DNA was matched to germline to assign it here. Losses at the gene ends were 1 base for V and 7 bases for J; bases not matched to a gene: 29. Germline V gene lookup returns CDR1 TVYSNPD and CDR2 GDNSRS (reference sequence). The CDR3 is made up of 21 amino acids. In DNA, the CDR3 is TGTGCCTTTATAATTAACCCTCGATACATTGGGGGATACGCTGTAGCCGGTAAACTCATCTTT. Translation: CAFIINPRYIGGYAVAGKLIF.

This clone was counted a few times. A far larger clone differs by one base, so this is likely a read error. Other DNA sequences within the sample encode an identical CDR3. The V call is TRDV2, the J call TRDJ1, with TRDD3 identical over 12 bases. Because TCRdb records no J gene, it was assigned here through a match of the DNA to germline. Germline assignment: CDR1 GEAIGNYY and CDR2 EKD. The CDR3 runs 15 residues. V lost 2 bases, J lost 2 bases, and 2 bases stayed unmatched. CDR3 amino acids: CACDKLGDTTDKLIF. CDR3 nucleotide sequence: TGTGCCTGTGACAAGCTGGGGGATACGACCGATAAACTCATCTTT.

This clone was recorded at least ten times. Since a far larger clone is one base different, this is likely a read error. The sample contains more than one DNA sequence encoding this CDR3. The CDR3 DNA follows: TGTGCCTGTGACACCCTTTTACTGGGGGATACTGACCTCGACAACACCGATAAACTCATCTTT. Protein product: CACDTLLLGDTDLDNTDKLIF. The V gene is TRDV2, the J gene TRDJ1, with TRDD3 identical over 12 bases. In the absence of a J gene in TCRdb, the DNA was matched to germline to assign it here. This CDR3 has 21 residues. CDR1 and CDR2 (germline): GEAIGNYY, EKD. V shed 0 bases, J shed 0 bases, and the junction held 16 bases outside the gene matches.

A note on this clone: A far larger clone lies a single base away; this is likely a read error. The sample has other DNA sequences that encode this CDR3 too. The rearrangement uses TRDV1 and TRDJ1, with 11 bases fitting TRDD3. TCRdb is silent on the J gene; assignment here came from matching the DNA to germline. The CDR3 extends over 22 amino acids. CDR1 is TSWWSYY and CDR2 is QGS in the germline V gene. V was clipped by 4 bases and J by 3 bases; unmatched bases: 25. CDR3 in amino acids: CALGAKWPLTYWGIWRPDKLIF. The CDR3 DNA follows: TGTGCTCTTGGGGCGAAATGGCCTTTGACATACTGGGGGATATGGAGACCCGATAAACTCATCTTT.

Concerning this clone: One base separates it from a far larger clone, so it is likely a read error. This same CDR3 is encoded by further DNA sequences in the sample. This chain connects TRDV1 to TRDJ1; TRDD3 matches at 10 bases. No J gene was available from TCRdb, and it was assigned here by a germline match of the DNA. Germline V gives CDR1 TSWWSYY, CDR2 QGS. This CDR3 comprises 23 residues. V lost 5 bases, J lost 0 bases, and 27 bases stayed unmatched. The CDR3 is CALGSPYSSAFHRGIRYTDKLIF. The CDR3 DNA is TGTGCTCTTGGGTCTCCGTATAGCTCAGCCTTCCATAGGGGGATACGCTACACCGATAAACTCATCTTT.

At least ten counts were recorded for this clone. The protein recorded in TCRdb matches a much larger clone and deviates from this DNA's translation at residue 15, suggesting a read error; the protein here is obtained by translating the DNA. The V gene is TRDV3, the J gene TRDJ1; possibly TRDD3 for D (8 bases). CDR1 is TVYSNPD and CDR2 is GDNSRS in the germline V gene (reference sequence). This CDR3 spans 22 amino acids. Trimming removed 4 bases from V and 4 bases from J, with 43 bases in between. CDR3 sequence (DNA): TGTGCCTGTCGAAGGCCTTCCTCAAAGGGCCTGTACTGGGGGGCCGGATACGATAAACTCATCTTT. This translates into CACRRPSSKGLYWGAGYDKLIF. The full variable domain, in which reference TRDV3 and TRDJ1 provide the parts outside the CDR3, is CDKVTQSSPDQTVASGSEVVLLCTYDTVYSNPDLFWYRIRPDYSFQFVFYGDNSRSEGADFTQGRFSVKHILTQKAFHLVISPVRTEDSATYYCACRRPSSKGLYWGAGYDKLIFGKGTRVTVEP.

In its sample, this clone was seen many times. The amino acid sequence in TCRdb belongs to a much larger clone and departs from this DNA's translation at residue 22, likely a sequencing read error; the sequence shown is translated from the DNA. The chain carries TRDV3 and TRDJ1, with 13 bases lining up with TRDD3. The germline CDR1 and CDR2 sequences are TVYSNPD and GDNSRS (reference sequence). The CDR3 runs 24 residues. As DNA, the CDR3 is TGTGCCTTTAGCTACCCTTCCTACTTAGGGGATGTACTGGGGGATACGCTGTACACCGATAAACCCATCTTT. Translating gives CAFSYPSYLGDVLGDTLYTDKPIF.